The rows below give T cell receptor beta chains drawn from one sample of a study of blood T cell repertoires in COVID-19. Some clones are missing from TCRdb's copy, which holds only in-frame ones; the method was immunoSEQ multiplex PCR. The data show around 120,000 clones, under 80% seen once. Sequenced input: peripheral blood. These TCRs come from a man between 70 and 80 years old with acute or convalescent COVID-19. Both conserved end residues are part of each CDR3. The order of the fields is clone size, V gene, J gene, CDR3 length, D gene, CDR3 protein, CDR3 DNA. D genes are given only for firm matches. Clone size is given for some rows only: seen once, a few or many times, or a class if the clone is expanded.

abundance: -
v_gene: TRBV21-1
j_gene: TRBJ2-3
len: 17
d_gene: -
CDR3aa: CASSTSGGVECTDTQYF
CDR3nt: TGTGCCAGCAGCACTAGCGGGGGTGTAGAATGCACAGATACGCAGTATTTT

abundance: -
v_gene: TRBV4-2
j_gene: TRBJ1-2
len: 16
d_gene: -
CDR3aa: CASSQDPGVKTYGYTF
CDR3nt: TGTGCCAGCAGCCAAGATCCAGGGGTTAAAACTTATGGCTACACCTTC

abundance: once
v_gene: TRBV7-7
j_gene: TRBJ2-2
len: 15
d_gene: -
CDR3aa: CASSLGTAGTGELFF
CDR3nt: TGTGCCAGCAGCTTAGGGACAGCTGGCACCGGGGAGCTGTTTTTT

abundance: -
v_gene: TRBV5-4
j_gene: TRBJ2-1
len: 14
d_gene: -
CDR3aa: CASRRDGSYNEQFF
CDR3nt: TGTGCCAGCAGGCGGGACGGTTCCTACAATGAGCAGTTCTTC

abundance: -
v_gene: TRBV6-2/TRBV6-3
j_gene: TRBJ2-1
len: 14
d_gene: TRBD1
CDR3aa: CASSLRGLGYEQFF
CDR3nt: TGTGCCAGCAGCCTCAGGGGGCTTGGGTATGAGCAGTTCTTC

abundance: -
v_gene: TRBV5-1
j_gene: TRBJ2-1
len: 15
d_gene: TRBD2
CDR3aa: CASSLMSGGSNEQFF
CDR3nt: TGCGCCAGCAGCTTAATGAGCGGGGGGTCCAATGAGCAGTTCTTC

abundance: -
v_gene: TRBV5-1
j_gene: TRBJ1-2
len: 14
d_gene: -
CDR3aa: CVSSLEVADYGYTF
CDR3nt: TGCGTCAGCAGCTTGGAGGTGGCGGACTATGGCTACACCTTC

abundance: -
v_gene: TRBV24-1
j_gene: TRBJ2-1
len: 17
d_gene: -
CDR3aa: CATSVTMGSQALNEQFF
CDR3nt: TGTGCCACCAGTGTCACGATGGGTTCACAGGCCCTCAATGAGCAGTTCTTC

abundance: -
v_gene: TRBV30
j_gene: TRBJ1-5
len: 13
d_gene: -
CDR3aa: CAWSGGPNQPQHF
CDR3nt: TGTGCCTGGAGTGGGGGGCCCAATCAGCCCCAGCATTTT

abundance: few
v_gene: TRBV23-1
j_gene: TRBJ1-2
len: 18
d_gene: TRBD1
CDR3aa: CASTPLAPRTGLNYGYTF
CDR3nt: TGCGCCAGCACCCCCTTAGCGCCCAGGACAGGACTTAACTATGGCTACACCTTC

abundance: -
v_gene: TRBV11-3
j_gene: TRBJ2-5
len: 15
d_gene: TRBD1
CDR3aa: CASSLGDRDQETQYF
CDR3nt: TGTGCCAGCAGCTTAGGGGACAGGGATCAAGAGACCCAGTACTTC

abundance: -
v_gene: TRBV5-6
j_gene: TRBJ1-4
len: 16
d_gene: TRBD1
CDR3aa: CASSLRRTGGVEELFF
CDR3nt: TGTGCCAGCAGCTTGAGAAGGACAGGGGGTGTTGAGGAACTGTTTTTT

abundance: few
v_gene: TRBV5-1
j_gene: TRBJ2-1
len: 15
d_gene: -
CDR3aa: CASSLGDTSHNEQFF
CDR3nt: TGCGCCAGCAGCTTGGGGGACACGAGTCACAATGAGCAGTTCTTC

abundance: -
v_gene: TRBV5-1
j_gene: TRBJ2-7
len: 14
d_gene: -
CDR3aa: CASSFGGETYEQYF
CDR3nt: TGCGCCAGCAGCTTTGGCGGGGAGACCTACGAGCAGTACTTC

abundance: -
v_gene: TRBV5-3
j_gene: TRBJ2-1
len: 11
d_gene: -
CDR3aa: CARSLSNEQFF
CDR3nt: TGTGCCAGAAGCCTTAGCAATGAGCAGTTCTTC

abundance: -
v_gene: TRBV28
j_gene: TRBJ1-1
len: 15
d_gene: TRBD1
CDR3aa: CASSPWTGGNTEAFF
CDR3nt: TGTGCCAGCAGCCCATGGACAGGGGGGAACACTGAAGCTTTCTTT

abundance: -
v_gene: TRBV5-1
j_gene: TRBJ1-2
len: 13
d_gene: TRBD1
CDR3aa: CASSSTGNYGYTF
CDR3nt: TGCGCCAGCAGCTCGACAGGGAACTATGGCTACACCTTC

abundance: many
v_gene: TRBV4-2
j_gene: TRBJ1-2
len: 14
d_gene: -
CDR3aa: CASSQAGRIDGYTF
CDR3nt: TGTGCCAGCAGCCAAGCCGGGAGGATCGATGGCTACACCTTC

abundance: -
v_gene: TRBV3-1/TRBV3-2
j_gene: TRBJ1-3
len: 15
d_gene: TRBD1
CDR3aa: CASSQAGGTGNTIYF
CDR3nt: TGTGCCAGCAGCCAAGCAGGGGGCACTGGAAACACCATATATTTT

abundance: -
v_gene: TRBV7-6
j_gene: TRBJ2-1
len: 15
d_gene: TRBD1
CDR3aa: CASSQGQGQYNEQFF
CDR3nt: TGTGCCAGCAGCCAAGGACAGGGGCAATACAATGAGCAGTTCTTC

abundance: -
v_gene: TRBV19
j_gene: TRBJ2-2
len: 17
d_gene: -
CDR3aa: CASSIGAQGIGTGELFF
CDR3nt: TGTGCCAGTAGTATAGGTGCACAGGGTATTGGCACCGGGGAGCTGTTTTTT

abundance: -
v_gene: TRBV7-9
j_gene: TRBJ1-2
len: 14
d_gene: -
CDR3aa: CASSERAVGYGYTF
CDR3nt: TGTGCCAGCAGCGAGAGGGCGGTCGGCTATGGCTACACCTTC

abundance: -
v_gene: TRBV5-1
j_gene: TRBJ2-1
len: 16
d_gene: -
CDR3aa: CASSLAVRGIYNEQFF
CDR3nt: TGCGCCAGCAGCTTGGCCGTTAGGGGAATTTACAATGAGCAGTTCTTC

abundance: -
v_gene: TRBV10-3
j_gene: TRBJ1-2
len: 13
d_gene: -
CDR3aa: CAISGGTVYGYTF
CDR3nt: TGTGCCATCAGTGGGGGCACAGTCTATGGCTACACCTTC

abundance: -
v_gene: TRBV6-1
j_gene: TRBJ2-2
len: 15
d_gene: -
CDR3aa: CASSPQGSNTGELFF
CDR3nt: TGTGCCAGCAGTCCGCAGGGTTCGAACACCGGGGAGCTGTTTTTT

abundance: -
v_gene: TRBV7-9
j_gene: TRBJ1-1
len: 15
d_gene: TRBD1
CDR3aa: CASSLRATGEAEAFF
CDR3nt: TGTGCCAGCAGCCTTAGAGCGACAGGGGAAGCTGAAGCTTTCTTT

abundance: -
v_gene: TRBV6-5
j_gene: TRBJ1-3
len: 15
d_gene: -
CDR3aa: CASSYELRSGNTIYF
CDR3nt: TGTGCCAGCAGTTACGAGCTTCGCTCTGGAAACACCATATATTTT

abundance: once
v_gene: TRBV6-2/TRBV6-3
j_gene: TRBJ1-6
len: 18
d_gene: TRBD1
CDR3aa: CASSFSIYDRVGVSPLHF
CDR3nt: TGTGCCAGCAGTTTCTCAATCTACGACAGGGTTGGAGTTTCACCCCTCCACTTT

abundance: -
v_gene: TRBV18
j_gene: TRBJ1-5
len: 15
d_gene: TRBD1
CDR3aa: CASSPGTGNNQPQHF
CDR3nt: TGTGCCAGCTCACCAGGGACAGGGAACAATCAGCCCCAGCATTTT

abundance: -
v_gene: TRBV30
j_gene: TRBJ2-2
len: 13
d_gene: -
CDR3aa: CAWKGRQAGELFF
CDR3nt: TGTGCCTGGAAGGGGCGACAGGCCGGGGAGCTGTTTTTT

abundance: -
v_gene: TRBV6-5
j_gene: TRBJ1-1
len: 13
d_gene: -
CDR3aa: CASSYTTHTEAFF
CDR3nt: TGTGCCAGCAGTTATACGACTCACACTGAAGCTTTCTTT

abundance: once
v_gene: TRBV18
j_gene: TRBJ2-5
len: 14
d_gene: -
CDR3aa: CASSPWGGEGGQYF
CDR3nt: TGTGCCAGCTCACCATGGGGAGGCGAGGGAGGCCAGTACTTC

abundance: -
v_gene: TRBV5-1
j_gene: TRBJ1-4
len: 14
d_gene: -
CDR3aa: CASSNTGIGEKLFF
CDR3nt: TGCGCCAGCAGCAACACAGGGATCGGCGAAAAACTGTTTTTT